This T cell receptor (beta chain) is drawn from a study of cytomegalovirus exposure and HLA in healthy donors. Whole-study findings and limits: Per a prior analysis, the majority of TCR beta V segments were productive roughly 90% or roughly 30% of the time. A link between a missense DCLRE1C variant and TCR beta V- and J-gene trimming emerged from a later analysis. Most TCR sequences were seen very rarely across donors, but some public TCRs occurred in many.

In the case of this clone: The antigen remains unidentified.

The germline CDR1 and CDR2 sequences are SEHNR and FQNEAQ (reference sequence). The CDR3 is 14 amino acids. Trimming stripped 5 bases from V and 3 bases from J, with 14 bases between. A multiplex PCR was run with 60 Vbeta primers and 13 Jbeta primers. Here immunoSEQ multiplex PCR was the method, and the copy in TCRdb shows in-frame clones only, minus some. The sample has roughly 190,000 clones, 80% to 90% seen once. These donors counted as nominally healthy when sampled, but unrecorded immune exposures were likely. Material: PBMCs. This chain uses TRBV7-9 with TRBJ2-7, with D perhaps matching TRBD1 (5 bases). This TCR was sampled from a man younger than 45 in good health and CMV-seronegative. In DNA, the CDR3 is TGTGCCAGCAGCGCCCCCGGACAAATCTACGAGCAGTACTTC. Protein: CASSAPGQIYEQYF.